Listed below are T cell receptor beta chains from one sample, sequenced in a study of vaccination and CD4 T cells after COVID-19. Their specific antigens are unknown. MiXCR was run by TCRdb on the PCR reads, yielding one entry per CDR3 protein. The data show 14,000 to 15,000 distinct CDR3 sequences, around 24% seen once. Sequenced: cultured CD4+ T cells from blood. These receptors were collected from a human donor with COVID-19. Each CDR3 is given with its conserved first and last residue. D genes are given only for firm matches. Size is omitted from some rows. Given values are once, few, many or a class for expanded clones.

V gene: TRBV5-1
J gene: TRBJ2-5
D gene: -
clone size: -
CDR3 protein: CASSLTGFQETQYF
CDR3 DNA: TGCGCCAGCAGCTTGACAGGATTCCAAGAGACCCAGTACTTC

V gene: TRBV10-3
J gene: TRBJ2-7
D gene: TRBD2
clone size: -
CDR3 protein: CAIAPSGAGGGYEQYF
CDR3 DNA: TGTGCCATCGCACCCTCCGGGGCGGGGGGAGGGTACGAGCAGTACTTC

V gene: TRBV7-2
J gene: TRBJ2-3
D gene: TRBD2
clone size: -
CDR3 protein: CASSRLFHGGRSGGGSTDTQYF
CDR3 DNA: TGTGCCAGCAGCCGCTTATTTCATGGGGGAAGAAGCGGGGGGGGCTCCACAGATACGCAGTATTTT

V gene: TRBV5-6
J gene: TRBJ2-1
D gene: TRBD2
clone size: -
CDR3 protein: CASSLDNGLGPRNEQFF
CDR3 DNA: TGTGCCAGCAGCTTGGACAATGGACTAGGGCCTCGCAATGAGCAGTTCTTC

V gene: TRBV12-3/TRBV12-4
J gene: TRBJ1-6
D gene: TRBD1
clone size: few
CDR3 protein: CASSFSALTGFSPLHF
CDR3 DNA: TGTGCCAGCAGTTTCTCTGCTTTGACAGGGTTTTCACCCCTCCACTTT

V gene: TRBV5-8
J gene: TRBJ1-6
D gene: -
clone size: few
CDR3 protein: CASSFSVNARAASPLHF
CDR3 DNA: TGTGCCAGCAGCTTTTCAGTGAATGCTCGCGCGGCCTCACCCCTCCACTTT

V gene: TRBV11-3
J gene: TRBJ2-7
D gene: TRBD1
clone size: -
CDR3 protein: CASSRNRGGYEQYF
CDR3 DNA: TGTGCCAGCAGCAGAAACAGGGGCGGATACGAGCAGTACTTC

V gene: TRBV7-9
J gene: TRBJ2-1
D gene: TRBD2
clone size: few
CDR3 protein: CASSLALLAGNNEQFF
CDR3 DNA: TGTGCCAGCAGCTTAGCGTTACTAGCGGGAAACAATGAGCAGTTCTTC

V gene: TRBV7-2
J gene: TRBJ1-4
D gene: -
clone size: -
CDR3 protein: CASRPTFATNEKLFF
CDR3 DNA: TGTGCCAGCAGACCAACCTTTGCAACTAATGAAAAACTGTTTTTT

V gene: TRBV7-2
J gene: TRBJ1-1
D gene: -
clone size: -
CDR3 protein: CASSRSPGDTEAFF
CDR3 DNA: TGTGCCAGCAGCCGCTCCCCAGGGGACACTGAAGCTTTCTTT

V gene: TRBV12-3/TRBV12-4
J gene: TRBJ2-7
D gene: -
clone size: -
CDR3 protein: CASSHTTRILGYEQYF
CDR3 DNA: TGTGCCAGCAGTCATACTACTAGGATCCTCGGCTACGAGCAGTACTTC

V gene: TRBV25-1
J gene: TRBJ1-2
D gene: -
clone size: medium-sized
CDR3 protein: CASSEAQRGYTF
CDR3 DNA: TGTGCCAGCAGTGAAGCACAGCGAGGCTACACCTTC

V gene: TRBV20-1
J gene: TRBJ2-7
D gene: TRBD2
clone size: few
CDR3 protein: CSAYGLAVSYEQYF
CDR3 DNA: TGCAGTGCCTACGGACTAGCGGTCTCCTACGAGCAGTACTTC

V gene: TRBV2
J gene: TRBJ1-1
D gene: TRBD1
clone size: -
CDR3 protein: CASSLGTGWTEAFF
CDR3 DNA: TGTGCCAGCAGTCTAGGGACAGGGTGGACTGAAGCTTTCTTT

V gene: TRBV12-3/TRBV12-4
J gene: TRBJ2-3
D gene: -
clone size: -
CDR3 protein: CASSLSSIGTDTQYF
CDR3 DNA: TGTGCCAGCAGTTTGAGTAGCATTGGCACAGATACGCAGTATTTT

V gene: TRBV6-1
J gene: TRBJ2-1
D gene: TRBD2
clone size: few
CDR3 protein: CATETSGGWGEQFF
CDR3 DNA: TGTGCCACCGAAACTAGCGGGGGGTGGGGTGAGCAGTTCTTC

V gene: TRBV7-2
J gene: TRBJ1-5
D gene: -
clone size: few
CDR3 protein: CASSLGAAGSSNQPQHF
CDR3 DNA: TGTGCCAGCAGCTTAGGCGCGGCAGGGTCTAGCAATCAGCCCCAGCATTTT

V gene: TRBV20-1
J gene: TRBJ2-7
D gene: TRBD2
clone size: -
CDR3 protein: CSARHASGAYEQYF
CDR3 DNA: TGCAGTGCTAGACACGCTAGCGGGGCCTACGAGCAGTACTTC

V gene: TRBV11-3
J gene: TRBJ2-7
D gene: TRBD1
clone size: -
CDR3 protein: CASSLVRRTGDDEQYF
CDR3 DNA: TGTGCCAGCAGCTTAGTGCGCCGGACAGGGGACGACGAGCAGTACTTC

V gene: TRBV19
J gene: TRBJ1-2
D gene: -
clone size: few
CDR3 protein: CASSIPGTDGGYGYTF
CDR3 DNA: TGTGCCAGTAGTATCCCCGGGACGGATGGGGGCTATGGCTACACCTTC

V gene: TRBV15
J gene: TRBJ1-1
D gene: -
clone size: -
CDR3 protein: CATSRDQGALEAFF
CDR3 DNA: TGTGCCACCAGCAGAGATCAAGGGGCCCTTGAAGCTTTCTTT

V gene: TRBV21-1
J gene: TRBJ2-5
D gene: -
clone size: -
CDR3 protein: CASGSPTRGEGTQYF
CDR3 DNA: TGTGCCAGCGGCAGTCCAACACGGGGCGAAGGGACCCAGTACTTC

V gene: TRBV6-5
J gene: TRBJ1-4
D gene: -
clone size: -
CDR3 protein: CASSYPSSNEKLFF
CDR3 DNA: TGTGCCAGCAGTTACCCCTCCTCTAATGAAAAACTGTTTTTT

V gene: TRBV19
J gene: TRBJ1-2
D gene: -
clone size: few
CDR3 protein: CASSPGGQATNYGYTF
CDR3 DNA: TGTGCCAGTAGCCCTGGGGGACAAGCTACTAACTATGGCTACACCTTC

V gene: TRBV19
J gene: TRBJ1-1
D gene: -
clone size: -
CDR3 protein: CASSNNGGQTEAFF
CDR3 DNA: TGTGCCAGTAGTAATAACGGGGGGCAAACTGAAGCTTTCTTT

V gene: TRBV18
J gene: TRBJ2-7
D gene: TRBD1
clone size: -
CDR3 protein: CASSPPGTGSSYEQYF
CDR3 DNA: TGTGCCAGCTCACCACCCGGGACAGGGAGCTCCTACGAGCAGTACTTC

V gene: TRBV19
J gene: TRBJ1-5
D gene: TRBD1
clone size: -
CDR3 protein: CASSMRSPSTGMGSNQPQHF
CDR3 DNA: TGTGCCAGTAGTATGAGGTCCCCCTCGACAGGGATGGGCAGCAATCAGCCCCAGCATTTT

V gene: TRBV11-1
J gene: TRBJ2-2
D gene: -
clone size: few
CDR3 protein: CASSLTVTGELFF
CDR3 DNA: TGTGCCAGCAGCTTAACGGTTACCGGGGAGCTGTTTTTT

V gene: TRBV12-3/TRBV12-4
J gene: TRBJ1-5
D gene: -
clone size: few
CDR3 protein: CASSLAQYGPQHF
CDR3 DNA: TGTGCCAGCAGTTTAGCGCAATACGGGCCCCAGCATTTT

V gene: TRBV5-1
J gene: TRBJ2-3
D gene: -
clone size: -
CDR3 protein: CASSLLLITDTQYF
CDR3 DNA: TGCGCCAGCAGCTTACTATTAATCACAGATACGCAGTATTTT

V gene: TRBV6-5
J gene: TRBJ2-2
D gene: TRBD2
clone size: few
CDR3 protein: CASSYAGGRRTGELFF
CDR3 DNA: TGTGCCAGCAGTTATGCGGGGGGGCGGCGCACCGGGGAGCTGTTTTTT

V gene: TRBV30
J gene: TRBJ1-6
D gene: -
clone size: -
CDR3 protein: CAWTVGAGASSYNSPLHF
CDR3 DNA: TGTGCCTGGACCGTGGGGGCAGGGGCCAGCTCCTATAATTCACCCCTCCACTTT

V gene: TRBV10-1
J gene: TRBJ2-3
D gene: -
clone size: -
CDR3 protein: CASSETGRDTQYF
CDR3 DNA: TGCGCCAGCAGTGAGACAGGGCGAGATACGCAGTATTTT

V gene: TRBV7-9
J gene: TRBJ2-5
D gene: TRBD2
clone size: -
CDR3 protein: CASSRSAASGGPETQYF
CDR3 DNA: TGTGCCAGCAGCCGGAGTGCGGCTAGCGGGGGGCCAGAGACCCAGTACTTC

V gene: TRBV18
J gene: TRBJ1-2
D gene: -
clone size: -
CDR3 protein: CASSAAGTPYGYTF
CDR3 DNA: TGTGCCAGCTCAGCAGCCGGGACACCATATGGCTACACCTTC

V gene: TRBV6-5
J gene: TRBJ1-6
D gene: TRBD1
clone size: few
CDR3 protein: CASSYGREGGSPLHF
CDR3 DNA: TGTGCCAGCAGTTACGGGCGGGAAGGGGGCTCACCCCTCCACTTT

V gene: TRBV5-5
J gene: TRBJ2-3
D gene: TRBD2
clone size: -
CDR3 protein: CASSSGGLAGLDTQYF
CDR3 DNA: TGTGCCAGCAGCAGCGGAGGGCTAGCGGGGCTCGATACGCAGTATTTT

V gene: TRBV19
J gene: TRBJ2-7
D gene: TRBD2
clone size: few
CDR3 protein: CASSRGTTRSTYEQYF
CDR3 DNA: TGTGCCAGTAGTAGGGGGACTACCCGATCGACCTACGAGCAGTACTTC

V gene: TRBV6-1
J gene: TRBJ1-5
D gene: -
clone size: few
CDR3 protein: CASSILTGFSNQPQHF
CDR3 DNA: TGTGCCAGCAGTATCCTTACAGGGTTTAGCAATCAGCCCCAGCATTTT

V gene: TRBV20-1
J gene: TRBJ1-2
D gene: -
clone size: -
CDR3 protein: CSARQRGYGYTF
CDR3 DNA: TGCAGTGCTAGGCAACGGGGCTATGGCTACACCTTC

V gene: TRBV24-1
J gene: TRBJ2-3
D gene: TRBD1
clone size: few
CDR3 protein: CATSDPRGPGDTQYF
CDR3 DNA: TGTGCCACCAGTGACCCCAGGGGGCCGGGAGATACGCAGTATTTT

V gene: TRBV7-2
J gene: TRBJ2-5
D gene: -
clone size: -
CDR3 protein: CASRLGPEPGKTQYF
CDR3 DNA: TGTGCCAGCAGATTAGGGCCGGAACCCGGGAAGACCCAGTACTTC

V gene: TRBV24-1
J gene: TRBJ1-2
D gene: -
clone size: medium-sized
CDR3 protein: CATRGARANYGYTF
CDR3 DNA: TGTGCCACCAGGGGGGCCCGAGCTAACTATGGCTACACCTTC

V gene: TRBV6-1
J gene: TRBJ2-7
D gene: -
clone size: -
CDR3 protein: CASSEALPSSYEQYF
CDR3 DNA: TGTGCCAGCAGTGAAGCACTTCCAAGCTCCTACGAGCAGTACTTC

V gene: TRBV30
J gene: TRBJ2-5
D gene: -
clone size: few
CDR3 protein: CAWNREEETQYF
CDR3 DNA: TGTGCCTGGAACAGGGAGGAAGAGACCCAGTACTTC

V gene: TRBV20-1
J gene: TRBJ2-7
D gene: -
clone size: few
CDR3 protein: CSASPGGTYEQYF
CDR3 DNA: TGCAGTGCTAGTCCCGGGGGAACCTACGAGCAGTACTTC

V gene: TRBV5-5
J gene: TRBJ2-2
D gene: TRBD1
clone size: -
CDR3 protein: CASSLADRVTGELFF
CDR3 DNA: TGTGCCAGCAGCTTGGCAGACAGGGTTACCGGGGAGCTGTTTTTT